This TCR beta chain was obtained from a study of CD8+CD57+ T cells in acquired aplastic anemia. Study-level points and caveats: Around 29 shared CD8+ CDR3s appeared highly expressed within patients' immunodominant clones.

CDR3 size: 15 residues. J lost 8 bases, V lost 6 bases, and 9 bases had no gene match. CDR1 is ENHRY and CDR2 is SYGVKD in the germline V gene. For this clonotype: Its antigen is not known.

Template material for TCR beta VDJ and CDR3 profiling consisted of genomic DNA. TCRdb reprocessed the reads with MiXCR, giving one entry per CDR3 protein. The sample yields about 180,000 distinct CDR3 sequences, 50% to 65% seen once. Whoever was chosen for sequencing had shown CD8+CD57+ cell expansion by flow cytometry. By the time of blood sampling, patients had still received no therapy. The sequencing sample was made of sorted CD4+, CD8+, or CD8+CD57+ T cells (not recorded which) from PBMCs. This clonotype was obtained from a human donor with aplastic anemia. The genes are TRBV10-3 and TRBJ1-6, with TRBD1 matching 8 bases. The DNA for the CDR3 is TGTGCCATCAGAGGGCCGACAGGGGCGGATTCACCCCTCCACTTT. Encoded protein: CAIRGPTGADSPLHF.